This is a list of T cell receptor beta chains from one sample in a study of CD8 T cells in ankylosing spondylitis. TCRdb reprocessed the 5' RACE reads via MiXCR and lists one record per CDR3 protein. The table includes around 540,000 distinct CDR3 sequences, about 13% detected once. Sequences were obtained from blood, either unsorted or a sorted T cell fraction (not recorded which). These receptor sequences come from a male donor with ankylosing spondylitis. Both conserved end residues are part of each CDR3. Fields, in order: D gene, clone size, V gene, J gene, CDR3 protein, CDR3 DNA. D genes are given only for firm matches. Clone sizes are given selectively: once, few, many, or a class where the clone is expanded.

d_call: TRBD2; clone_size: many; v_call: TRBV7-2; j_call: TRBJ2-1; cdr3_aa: CASSLGTSGAYNEQFF; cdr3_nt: TGTGCCAGCAGCTTAGGGACTAGCGGGGCCTACAATGAGCAGTTCTTC
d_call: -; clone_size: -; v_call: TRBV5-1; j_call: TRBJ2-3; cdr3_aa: CASSWGPENTDTQYF; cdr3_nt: TGCGCCAGCAGCTGGGGCCCAGAGAACACAGATACGCAGTATTTT
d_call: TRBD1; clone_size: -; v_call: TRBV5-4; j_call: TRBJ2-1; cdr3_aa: CATIDRGLDEQFF; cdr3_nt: TGTGCCACCATTGACAGGGGATTAGATGAGCAGTTCTTC
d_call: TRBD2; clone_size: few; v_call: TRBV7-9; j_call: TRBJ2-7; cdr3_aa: CASSPPLASGSDEQYF; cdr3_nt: TGTGCCAGCAGTCCCCCCCTAGCCAGCGGGAGCGACGAGCAGTACTTC
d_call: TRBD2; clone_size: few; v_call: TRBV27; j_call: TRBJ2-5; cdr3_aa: CASSPGVAGGPETQYF; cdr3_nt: TGTGCCAGCAGTCCCGGTGTAGCGGGAGGGCCGGAGACCCAGTACTTC
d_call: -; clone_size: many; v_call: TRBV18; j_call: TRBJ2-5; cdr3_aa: CASSPTVSQETQYF; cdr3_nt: TGTGCCAGCTCACCTACAGTTTCCCAAGAGACCCAGTACTTC
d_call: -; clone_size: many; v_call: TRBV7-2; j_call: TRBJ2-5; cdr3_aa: CASSLQALQETQYF; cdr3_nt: TGTGCCAGCAGCTTACAAGCGCTCCAAGAGACCCAGTACTTC
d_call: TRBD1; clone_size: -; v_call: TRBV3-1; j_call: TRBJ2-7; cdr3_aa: CASSQDWTGGYEQYF; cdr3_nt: TGTGCCAGCAGCCAAGACTGGACAGGGGGCTACGAGCAGTACTTC
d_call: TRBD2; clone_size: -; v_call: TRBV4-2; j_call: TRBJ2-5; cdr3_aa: CASSASGRYQETQYF; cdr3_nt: TGTGCCAGCAGCGCTAGCGGGCGGTACCAAGAGACCCAGTACTTC
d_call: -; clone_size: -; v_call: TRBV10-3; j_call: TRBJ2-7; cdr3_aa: CAIKTDYYEQYF; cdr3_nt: TGTGCCATCAAGACAGATTACTACGAGCAGTACTTC
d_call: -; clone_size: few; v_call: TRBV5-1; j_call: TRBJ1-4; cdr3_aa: CASSLGQRGREEKLFF; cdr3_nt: TGCGCCAGCAGCTTGGGACAAAGGGGGAGAGAGGAGAAACTGTTTTTT
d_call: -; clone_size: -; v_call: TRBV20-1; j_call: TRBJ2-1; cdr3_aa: CSAPLTSVYNEQFF; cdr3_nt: TGCAGTGCTCCGCTTACCTCGGTTTACAATGAGCAGTTCTTC
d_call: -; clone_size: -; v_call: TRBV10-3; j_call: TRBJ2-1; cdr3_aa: CASNPDWGIYNEQFF; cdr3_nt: TGTGCCAGCAACCCCGACTGGGGAATATACAATGAGCAGTTCTTC
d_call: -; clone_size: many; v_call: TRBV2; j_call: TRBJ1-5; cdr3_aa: CASSASGPEQPQHF; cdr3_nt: TGTGCCAGCAGTGCATCAGGGCCGGAGCAGCCCCAGCATTTT
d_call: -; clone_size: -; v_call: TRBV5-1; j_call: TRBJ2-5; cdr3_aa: CASSLREPGEKETQYF; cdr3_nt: TGCGCCAGCAGCCTGAGGGAGCCAGGGGAAAAGGAGACCCAGTACTTC
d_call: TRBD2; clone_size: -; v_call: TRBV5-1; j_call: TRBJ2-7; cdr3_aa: CASTREALSYEQYF; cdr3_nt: TGCGCCAGCACCCGGGAGGCCCTCTCCTACGAGCAGTACTTC
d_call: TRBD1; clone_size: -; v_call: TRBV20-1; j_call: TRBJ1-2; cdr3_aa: CSAREGQGEDGYTF; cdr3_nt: TGCAGTGCTAGAGAAGGACAGGGTGAAGATGGTTACACCTTC
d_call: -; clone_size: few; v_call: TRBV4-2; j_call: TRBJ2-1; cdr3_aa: CASSLRDGGVHEQFF; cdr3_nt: TGTGCCAGCAGCCTCCGGGACGGAGGGGTGCATGAGCAGTTCTTC
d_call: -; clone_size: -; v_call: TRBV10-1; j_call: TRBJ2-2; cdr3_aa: CASSESTTAPSTYTGELFF; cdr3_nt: TGCGCCAGCAGTGAGTCAACGACGGCGCCTAGTACGTACACCGGGGAGCTGTTTTTT
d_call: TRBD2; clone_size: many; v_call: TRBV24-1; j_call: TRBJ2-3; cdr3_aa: CATSRTGTSGGSTDTQYF; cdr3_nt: TGTGCCACCAGTAGAACCGGGACTAGCGGGGGAAGCACAGATACGCAGTATTTT
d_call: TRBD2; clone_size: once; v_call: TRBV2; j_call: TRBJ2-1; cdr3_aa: CASSVELAGGLEQFF; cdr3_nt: TGTGCCAGCAGTGTTGAACTAGCGGGAGGTTTAGAGCAGTTCTTC
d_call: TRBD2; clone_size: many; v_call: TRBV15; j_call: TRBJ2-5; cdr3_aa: CATSNQLAIVSETQYF; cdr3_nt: TGTGCCACCAGCAACCAACTAGCGATAGTTTCAGAGACCCAGTACTTC
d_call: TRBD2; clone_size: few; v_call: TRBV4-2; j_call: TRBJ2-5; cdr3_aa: CASSPDASGRQETQYF; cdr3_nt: TGTGCCAGCAGCCCAGACGCTAGCGGGCGTCAAGAGACCCAGTACTTC
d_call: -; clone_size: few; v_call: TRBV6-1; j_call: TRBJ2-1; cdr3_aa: CASSELTGQNNEQFF; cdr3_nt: TGTGCCAGCAGTGAACTGACAGGCCAAAACAATGAGCAGTTCTTC
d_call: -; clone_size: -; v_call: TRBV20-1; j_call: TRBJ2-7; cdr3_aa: CSALTGTGYEQYF; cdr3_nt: TGCAGTGCCCTGACAGGTACAGGCTACGAGCAGTACTTC
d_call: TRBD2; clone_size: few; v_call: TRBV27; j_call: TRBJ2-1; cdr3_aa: CASSFRLAPLRNEQFF; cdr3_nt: TGTGCCAGCAGTTTCCGACTAGCGCCCCTCCGGAATGAGCAGTTCTTC
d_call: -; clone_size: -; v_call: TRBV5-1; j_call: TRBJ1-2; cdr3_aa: CASSYTGIDYGYTF; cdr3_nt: TGCGCCAGCAGCTACACAGGGATAGACTATGGCTACACCTTC
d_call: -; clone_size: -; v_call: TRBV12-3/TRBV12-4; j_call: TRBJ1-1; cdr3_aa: CASSFYGVSNTEAFF; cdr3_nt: TGTGCCAGCAGTTTTTATGGGGTCTCGAACACTGAAGCTTTCTTT
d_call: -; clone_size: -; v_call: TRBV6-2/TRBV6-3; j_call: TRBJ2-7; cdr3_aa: CASSLGSNEQYF; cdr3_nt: TGTGCCAGCAGCCTAGGGTCGAACGAGCAGTACTTC
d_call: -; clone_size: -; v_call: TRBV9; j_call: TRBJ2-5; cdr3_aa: CASSVGIQETQYF; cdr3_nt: TGTGCCAGCAGCGTAGGGATCCAAGAGACCCAGTACTTC
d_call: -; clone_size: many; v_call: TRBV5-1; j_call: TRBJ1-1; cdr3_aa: CASSPGGGRNTEAFF; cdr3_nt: TGCGCCAGCAGCCCGGGAGGAGGGAGGAACACTGAAGCTTTCTTT
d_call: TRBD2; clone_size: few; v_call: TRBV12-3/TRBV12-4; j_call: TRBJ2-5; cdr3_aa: CASTQREGETQYF; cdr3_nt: TGTGCCAGCACCCAAAGGGAGGGAGAGACCCAGTACTTC
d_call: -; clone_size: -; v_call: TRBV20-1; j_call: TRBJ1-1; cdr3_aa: CSARVPELNTEAFF; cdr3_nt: TGCAGTGCTAGAGTTCCGGAACTTAACACTGAAGCTTTCTTT
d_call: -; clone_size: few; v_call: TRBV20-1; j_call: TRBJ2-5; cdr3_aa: CSASPEETQYF; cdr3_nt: TGCAGTGCTAGTCCCGAAGAGACCCAGTACTTC
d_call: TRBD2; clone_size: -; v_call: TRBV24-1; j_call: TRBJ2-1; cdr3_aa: CATSDLGLAGGEQFF; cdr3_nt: TGTGCCACCAGTGACTTGGGACTAGCGGGAGGGGAGCAGTTCTTC
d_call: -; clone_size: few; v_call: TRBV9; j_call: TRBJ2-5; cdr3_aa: CASSPLLARNQETQYF; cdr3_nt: TGTGCCAGCAGCCCCCTTCTAGCGAGAAATCAAGAGACCCAGTACTTC
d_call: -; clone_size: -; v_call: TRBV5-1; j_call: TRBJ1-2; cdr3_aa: CASSLGAGGTGGYTF; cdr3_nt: TGCGCCAGCAGCTTGGGGGCAGGAGGTACAGGTGGCTACACCTTC
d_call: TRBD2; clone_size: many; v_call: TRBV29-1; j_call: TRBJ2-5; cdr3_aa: CSVGGGLFPRIQETQYF; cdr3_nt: TGCAGCGTGGGGGGGGGGTTGTTTCCCCGAATACAAGAGACCCAGTACTTC
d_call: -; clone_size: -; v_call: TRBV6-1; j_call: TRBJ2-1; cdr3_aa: CASSLERGTYNEQFF; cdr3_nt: TGTGCCAGCAGTCTAGAGAGGGGCACCTACAATGAGCAGTTCTTC
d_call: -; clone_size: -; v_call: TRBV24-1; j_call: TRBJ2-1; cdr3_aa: CATESGATTGSYNEQFF; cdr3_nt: TGTGCCACCGAATCGGGAGCCACCACGGGCTCCTACAATGAGCAGTTCTTC
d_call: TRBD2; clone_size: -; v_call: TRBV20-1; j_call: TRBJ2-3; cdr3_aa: CSARKELAGGPDTQYF; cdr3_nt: TGCAGTGCTAGAAAAGAACTAGCGGGAGGACCAGATACGCAGTATTTT
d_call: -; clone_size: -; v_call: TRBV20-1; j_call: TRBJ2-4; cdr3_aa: CSARDPPGSGNIQYF; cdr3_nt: TGCAGTGCTAGAGACCCCCCGGGATCCGGAAACATTCAGTACTTC
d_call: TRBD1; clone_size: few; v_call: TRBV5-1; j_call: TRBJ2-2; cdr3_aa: CASSRQGDTGELFF; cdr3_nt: TGCGCCAGCAGCAGACAGGGTGACACCGGGGAGCTGTTTTTT
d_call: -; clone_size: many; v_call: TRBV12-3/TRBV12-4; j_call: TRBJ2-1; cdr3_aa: CASTLGIGGNEQFF; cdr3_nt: TGTGCCAGCACCCTGGGGATAGGAGGGAATGAGCAGTTCTTC
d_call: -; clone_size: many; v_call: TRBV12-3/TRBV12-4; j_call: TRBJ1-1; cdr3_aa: CASSFKGNTEAFF; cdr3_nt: TGTGCCAGCAGTTTTAAAGGAAACACTGAAGCTTTCTTT